This T cell receptor (beta chain) was recorded in a study of technical replicates of blood from a few donors. This CDR3 region has 15 residues. The J segment lost 7 bases and the V segment lost 2 bases, leaving 6 bases of the junction unmatched. Germline CDR1 SQVTM, CDR2 ANQGSEA. Only in-frame clones appear in the TCRdb table, and some are missing; sequencing was by immunoSEQ multiplex PCR. Of over 85,000 clones listed, 96% are singletons. This clonotype was obtained from a human donor in good health. The sequenced material came from T cells isolated from PBMCs. This rearrangement joins TRBV29-1 to TRBJ2-2, with 11 nucleotides matching TRBD2. Written as DNA, the CDR3 is TGCAGCGTTGAACGAGGGCTAGCGGGGGGCGGGGAGCTGTTTTTT. Its protein product is CSVERGLAGGGELFF.